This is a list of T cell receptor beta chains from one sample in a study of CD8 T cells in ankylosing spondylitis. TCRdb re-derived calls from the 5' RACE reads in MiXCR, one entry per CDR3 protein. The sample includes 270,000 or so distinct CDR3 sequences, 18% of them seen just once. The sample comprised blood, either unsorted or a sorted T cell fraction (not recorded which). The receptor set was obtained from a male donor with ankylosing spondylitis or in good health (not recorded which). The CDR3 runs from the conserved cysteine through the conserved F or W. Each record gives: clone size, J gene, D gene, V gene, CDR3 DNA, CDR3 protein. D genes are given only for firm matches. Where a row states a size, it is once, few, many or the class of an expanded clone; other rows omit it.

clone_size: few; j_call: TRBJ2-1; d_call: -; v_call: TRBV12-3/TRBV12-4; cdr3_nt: TGTGCCAGCAGTCCACGAGTAGTAGGGGATGAGCAGTTCTTC; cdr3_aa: CASSPRVVGDEQFF
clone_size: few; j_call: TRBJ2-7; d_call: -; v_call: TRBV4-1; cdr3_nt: TGCGCCAGCAGCCCCCGGGACCTGGGCTCCGAGCAGTACTTC; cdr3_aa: CASSPRDLGSEQYF
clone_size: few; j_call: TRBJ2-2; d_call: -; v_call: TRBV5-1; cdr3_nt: TGCGCCAGCAGCTTTACAGCCGGGGAGCTGTTTTTT; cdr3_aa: CASSFTAGELFF
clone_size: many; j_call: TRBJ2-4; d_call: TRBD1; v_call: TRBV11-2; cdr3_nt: TGTGCCAGCAGCTTGGGGACAGGGGGAAACATTCAGTACTTC; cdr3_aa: CASSLGTGGNIQYF
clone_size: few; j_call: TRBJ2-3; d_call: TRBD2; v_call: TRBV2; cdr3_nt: TGTGCCAGCAGCCTAATGACTAGCGGGAGCACAGATACGCAGTATTTT; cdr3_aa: CASSLMTSGSTDTQYF
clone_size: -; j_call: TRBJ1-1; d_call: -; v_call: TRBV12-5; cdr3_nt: TGTGCTAGTGGTTTGCCGGACTTGAACACTGAAGCTTTCTTT; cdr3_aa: CASGLPDLNTEAFF
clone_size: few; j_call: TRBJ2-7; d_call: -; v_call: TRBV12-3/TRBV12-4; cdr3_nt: TGTGCCAGCAGTTACACTCACAGCTACGAGCAGTACTTC; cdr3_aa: CASSYTHSYEQYF
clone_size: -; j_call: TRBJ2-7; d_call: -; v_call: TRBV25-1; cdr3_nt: TGTGCCAGCAGTGAAGCCTCGGGGAACGAGCAGTACTTC; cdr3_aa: CASSEASGNEQYF
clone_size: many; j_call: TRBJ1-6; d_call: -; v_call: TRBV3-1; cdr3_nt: TGTGCCAGCAGCCAAGATTGGGGTAATTCACCCCTCCACTTT; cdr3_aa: CASSQDWGNSPLHF
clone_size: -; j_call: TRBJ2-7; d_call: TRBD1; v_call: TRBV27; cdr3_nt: TGTGCCAGCAGTATAGCCGGGACAGGGGCCTACGAGCAGTACTTC; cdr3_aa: CASSIAGTGAYEQYF
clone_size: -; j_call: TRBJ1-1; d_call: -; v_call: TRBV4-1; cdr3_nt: TGCGCCAGCAGCCCTAGCACAATGAACACTGAAGCTTTCTTT; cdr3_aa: CASSPSTMNTEAFF
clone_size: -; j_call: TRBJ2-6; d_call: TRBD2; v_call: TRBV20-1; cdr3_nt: TGCAGTGCTAGAGATACGGGACTAGCGCACTCTGGGGCCAACGTCCTGACTTTC; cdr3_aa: CSARDTGLAHSGANVLTF
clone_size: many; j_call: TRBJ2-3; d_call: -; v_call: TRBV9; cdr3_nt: TGTGCCAGCAGCGTAGAGGGCAGGGGAACAGATACGCAGTATTTT; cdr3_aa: CASSVEGRGTDTQYF
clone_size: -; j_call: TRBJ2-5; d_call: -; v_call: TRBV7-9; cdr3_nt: TGTGCCAGCAGCTTAGGGGCGCGTTGGGTAGAGACCCAGTACTTC; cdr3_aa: CASSLGARWVETQYF
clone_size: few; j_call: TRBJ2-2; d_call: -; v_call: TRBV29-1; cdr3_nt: TGCAGCGTTGTGGCGTCCCAAGGGACCGGGGAGCTGTTTTTT; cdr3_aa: CSVVASQGTGELFF
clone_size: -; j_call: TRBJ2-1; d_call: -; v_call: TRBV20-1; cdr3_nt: TGCAGTGCTACTGACAGAGGCCCCGTGAGCAATGAGCAGTTCTTC; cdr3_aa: CSATDRGPVSNEQFF
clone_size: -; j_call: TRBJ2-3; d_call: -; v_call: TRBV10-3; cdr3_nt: TGTGCCACCGAGACGCCGGAGGCTACAGATACGCAGTATTTT; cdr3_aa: CATETPEATDTQYF
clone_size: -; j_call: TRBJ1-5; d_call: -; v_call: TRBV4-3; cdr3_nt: TGCGCCAGCAGCCAAGATGAGGGCTATCAGCCCCAGCATTTT; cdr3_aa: CASSQDEGYQPQHF
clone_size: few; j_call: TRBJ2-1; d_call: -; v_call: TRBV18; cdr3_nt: TGTGCCAGCTCACCACTAGATGTGGGCCTCTCTAGTATTTACAATGAGCAGTTCTTC; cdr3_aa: CASSPLDVGLSSIYNEQFF
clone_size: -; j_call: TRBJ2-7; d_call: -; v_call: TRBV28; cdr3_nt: TGTGCCAGCAGTGCTAGGGGAAACTCCTACGAGCAGTACTTC; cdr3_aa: CASSARGNSYEQYF
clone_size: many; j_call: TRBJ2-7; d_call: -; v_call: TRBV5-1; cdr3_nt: TGCGCCAGCAGCTTGGAAGGGGAGGCGGCCTACGAGCAGTACTTC; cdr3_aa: CASSLEGEAAYEQYF
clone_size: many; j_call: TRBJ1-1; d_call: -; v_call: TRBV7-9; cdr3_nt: TGTGCCAGCAGCTCGAGTATTCCTGAGGGAGCTTTCTTT; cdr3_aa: CASSSSIPEGAFF
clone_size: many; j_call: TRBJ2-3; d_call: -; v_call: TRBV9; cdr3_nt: TGTGCCAGCAGCGTAGATGGAGCAGATACGCAGTATTTT; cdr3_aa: CASSVDGADTQYF
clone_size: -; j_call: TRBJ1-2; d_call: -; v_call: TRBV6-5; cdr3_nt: TGTGCCAGCAGTTTGGGACCCTCGGATTATGGCTACACCTTC; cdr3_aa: CASSLGPSDYGYTF
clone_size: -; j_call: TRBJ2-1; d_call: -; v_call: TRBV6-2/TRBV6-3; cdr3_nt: TGTGCCAGCAGTTACGGGGAGCCGGGTGAGCAGTTCTTC; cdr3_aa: CASSYGEPGEQFF
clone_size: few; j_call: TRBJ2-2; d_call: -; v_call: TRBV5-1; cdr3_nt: TGCGCCAGCAGCTTGGAAATAGGGCACCTGGCTACCGGGGAGCTGTTTTTT; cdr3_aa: CASSLEIGHLATGELFF
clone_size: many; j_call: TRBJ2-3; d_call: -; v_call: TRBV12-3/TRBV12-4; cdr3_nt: TGTGCCAGCAGTTTGGTGGGAGGATCCGCAGATACGCAGTATTTT; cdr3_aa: CASSLVGGSADTQYF
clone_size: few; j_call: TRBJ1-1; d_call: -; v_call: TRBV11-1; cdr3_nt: TGTGCCAGCAGCTTCCGACAGATGAACACTGAAGCTTTCTTT; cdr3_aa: CASSFRQMNTEAFF
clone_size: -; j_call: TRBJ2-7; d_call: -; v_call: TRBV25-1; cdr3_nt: TGTGCCAGCAGTGCATGGCGGGAAAGCTCCTACGAGCAGTACTTC; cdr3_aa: CASSAWRESSYEQYF
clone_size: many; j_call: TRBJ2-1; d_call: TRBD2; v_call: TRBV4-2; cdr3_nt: TGTGCCAGCAGCCCGGGACTAGCGGAGAACAATGAGCAGTTCTTC; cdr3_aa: CASSPGLAENNEQFF
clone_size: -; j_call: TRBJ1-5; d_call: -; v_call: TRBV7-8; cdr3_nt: TGTGCCAGCAGCTTAGATCCGGAGTTGGGGAATCAGCCCCAGCATTTT; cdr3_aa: CASSLDPELGNQPQHF
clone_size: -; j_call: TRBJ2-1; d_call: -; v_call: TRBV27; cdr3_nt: TGTGCCAGCAGTTTAAGGTGGAGATTTCCCCACCTCAATGAGCAGTTCTTC; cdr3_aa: CASSLRWRFPHLNEQFF
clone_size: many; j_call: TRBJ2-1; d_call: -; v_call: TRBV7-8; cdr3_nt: TGTGCCAGCAGCTTAGCCTATGAGCAGTTCTTC; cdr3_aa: CASSLAYEQFF
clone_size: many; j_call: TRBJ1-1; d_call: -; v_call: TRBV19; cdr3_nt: TGTGCCAGTAGTCCGGATCTCGGGGACACTACCACTGAAGCTTTCTTT; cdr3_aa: CASSPDLGDTTTEAFF
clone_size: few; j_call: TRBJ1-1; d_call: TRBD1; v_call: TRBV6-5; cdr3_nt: TGTGCCAGCAGTAACAGGGGGGGAAACACTGAAGCTTTCTTT; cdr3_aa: CASSNRGGNTEAFF
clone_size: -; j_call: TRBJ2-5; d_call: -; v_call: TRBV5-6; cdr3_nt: TGTGCCAGCAGCTTTAACGGCGGGGAGACCCAGTACTTC; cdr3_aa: CASSFNGGETQYF
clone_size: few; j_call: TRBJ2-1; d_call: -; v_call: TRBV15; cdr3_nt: TGTGCCACCAGCAGAGGCACAGACTACAATGAGCAGTTCTTC; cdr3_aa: CATSRGTDYNEQFF
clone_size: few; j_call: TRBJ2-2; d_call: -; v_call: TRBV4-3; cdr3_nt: TGCGCCAGCAGCCACTTAGGGGGAACGAACACCGGGGAGCTGTTTTTT; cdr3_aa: CASSHLGGTNTGELFF
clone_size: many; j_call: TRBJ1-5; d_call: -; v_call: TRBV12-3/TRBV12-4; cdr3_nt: TGTGCCAGCAGTTCCCGGGACCCTAATCAGCCCCAGCATTTT; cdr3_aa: CASSSRDPNQPQHF
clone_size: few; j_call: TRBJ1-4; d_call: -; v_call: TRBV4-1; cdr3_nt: TGCGCCAGCAGACCGGCAACTAATGAAAAACTGTTTTTT; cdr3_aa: CASRPATNEKLFF
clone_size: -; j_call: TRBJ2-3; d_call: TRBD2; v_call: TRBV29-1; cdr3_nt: TGCAGCGTTGAAGGCTACAGCATCACTGGGACTAGCGGGAGCACAGATACGCAGTATTTT; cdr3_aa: CSVEGYSITGTSGSTDTQYF
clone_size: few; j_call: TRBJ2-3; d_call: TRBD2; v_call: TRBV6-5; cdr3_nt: TGTGCCAGCAGTTATTTAGGCGGGAGAGGGACAGATACGCAGTATTTT; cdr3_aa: CASSYLGGRGTDTQYF
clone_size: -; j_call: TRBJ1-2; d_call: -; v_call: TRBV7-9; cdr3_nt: TGTGCCAGCAGCTTAGCTTCAGGGGCGGGCTATGGCTACACCTTC; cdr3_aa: CASSLASGAGYGYTF
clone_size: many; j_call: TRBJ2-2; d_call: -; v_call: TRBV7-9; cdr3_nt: TGTGCCAGCAGCTTAGCGGGTAACAGGGTCTCCGGGGAGCTGTTTTTT; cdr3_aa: CASSLAGNRVSGELFF
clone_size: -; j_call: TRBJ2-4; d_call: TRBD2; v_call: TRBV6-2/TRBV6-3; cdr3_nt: TGTGCCAGCAGTTACTTAACGGGGAGGGACAAAAACATTCAGTACTTC; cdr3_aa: CASSYLTGRDKNIQYF
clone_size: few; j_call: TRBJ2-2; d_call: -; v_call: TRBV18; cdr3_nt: TGTGCCAGCTCACCACCGTCTGAGATATCGAACACCGGGGAGCTGTTTTTT; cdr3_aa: CASSPPSEISNTGELFF
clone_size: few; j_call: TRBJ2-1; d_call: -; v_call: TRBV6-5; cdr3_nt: TGTGCCAGCAGAGAGGCGGAGGAACAGTTCTTC; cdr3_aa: CASREAEEQFF